This paragraph reports one T cell receptor (beta chain). The antigen is not known. A read error is possible here, since a much larger clone lies one base away. TCRdb's copy holds only in-frame clones and misses some; the assay was immunoSEQ multiplex PCR. The sample carries hundreds of thousands of clones, roughly 70% recorded once. This record comes from a study of shared clonotypes between healthy human individuals. About the study: Those who served as donors were a couple of women and a few men between the ages of 18 and 49.

CDR1 is MNHEY and CDR2 is SVGAGI in the germline V gene. Germline trimming cut 6 bases from V and 2 bases from J; bases unmatched to any gene: 4. The CDR3 totals 15 residues. Overall study findings and caveats: Blood alone was sampled, and tissue repertoires likely differ.

The chain uses TRBV6-5 and TRBJ2-7; TRBD2 aligns across 13 bases. The sequence came from a woman aged 25 to 45 in good health. Material: memory CD4+ T cells sorted from blood. The subset: CD45RA-negative fraction. CDR3 loop: CASRAGTSGTYEQYF. In DNA, the CDR3 is TGTGCCAGCAGAGCCGGGACTAGCGGGACCTACGAGCAGTACTTC.